The rows below give T cell receptor beta chains drawn from one sample of a study of blood T cell repertoires in COVID-19. The data were produced by immunoSEQ multiplex PCR, yet TCRdb's version contains in-frame clones alone and is incomplete. This sample carries about 46,000 clones, roughly 85% of them seen once, and the ten largest clones take 15% to 18%. What was sequenced was peripheral blood. Receptors originate from a human donor in a cohort sampled during active COVID-19. The donor label of this sample is uncertain. CDR3s include the opening cysteine and the closing phenylalanine or tryptophan. A D gene is named only where the DNA matches it firmly. Rows may omit the clone size; those that give it use once, few, many or a size class.

D gene	V gene	J gene	clone size	CDR3 protein	CDR3 DNA
.	TRBV14	TRBJ2-3	.	CASSQGGPISPTDTQYF	TGTGCCAGCAGCCAAGGGGGGCCAATAAGTCCCACAGATACGCAGTATTTT
TRBD2	TRBV13	TRBJ2-5	.	CASSSSGGNKETQYF	TGTGCCAGCAGCTCTAGCGGGGGGAACAAAGAGACCCAGTACTTC
.	TRBV2	TRBJ2-7	.	CASKQGYEQYF	TGTGCCAGCAAACAGGGCTACGAGCAGTACTTC
.	TRBV18	TRBJ2-3	.	CASSPRTGTDTQYF	TGTGCCAGCTCCCCCAGGACAGGCACAGATACGCAGTATTTT
TRBD2	TRBV2	TRBJ2-5	.	CASSDIAGGLETQYF	TGTGCCAGCAGTGATATAGCGGGGGGGCTGGAGACCCAGTACTTC
TRBD1	TRBV5-8	TRBJ1-6	.	CASSYGQGAFSPLHF	TGTGCCAGCAGTTACGGACAGGGGGCTTTTTCACCCCTCCACTTT
.	TRBV5-1	TRBJ2-7	.	CASSFGTYYEQYF	TGCGCCAGCAGCTTCGGTACTTACTACGAGCAGTATTTC
.	TRBV6-2/TRBV6-3	TRBJ1-2	once	CASSYSAGQVYGYTF	TGTGCCAGCAGTTACTCTGCGGGGCAGGTCTATGGCTACACCTTC
TRBD2	TRBV5-1	TRBJ2-1	.	CASSGTGTSGGHKSSYNEQFF	TGCGCCAGCAGCGGAACCGGGACTAGCGGGGGGCACAAGAGCTCCTACAATGAGCAGTTCTTC
TRBD2	TRBV6-1	TRBJ2-3	.	CASSGTSGGFASTDTQYF	TGTGCCAGCAGTGGGACTAGCGGGGGTTTCGCTAGCACAGATACGCAGTATTTT
.	TRBV5-4	TRBJ2-7	.	CASSSDRIHSYEQYF	TGTGCCAGCAGCTCGGACAGAATTCACTCCTACGAGCAGTACTTC
.	TRBV6-1	TRBJ2-3	.	CASSDVPDTQYF	TGTGCCAGCAGTGACGTCCCGGATACGCAGTATTTT
.	TRBV9	TRBJ1-1	.	CASSGGGTEAFF	TGTGCCAGCAGCGGGGGAGGCACTGAAGCTTTCTTT
TRBD2	TRBV5-1	TRBJ2-1	.	CASSLASLRGVPSYNEQFF	TGCGCCAGCAGCTTGGCCAGTTTGCGGGGGGTCCCGTCCTACAATGAGCAGTTCTTC
TRBD2	TRBV6-5	TRBJ2-7	.	CASSYSMGGAEQYF	TGTGCCAGCAGTTACTCGATGGGAGGGGCCGAGCAGTACTTC
TRBD1	TRBV19	TRBJ2-1	.	CASPGQGPYNEQFF	TGTGCCAGCCCTGGACAGGGACCCTACAATGAGCAGTTCTTC
.	TRBV28	TRBJ2-2	once	CASSIQGTGELFF	TGTGCCAGCAGCATACAGGGCACCGGGGAGCTGTTTTTT
TRBD1	TRBV5-4	TRBJ2-2	.	CASSSPGQSNTGELFF	TGTGCCAGCAGCTCACCGGGACAGAGTAACACCGGGGAGCTGTTTTTT
TRBD2	TRBV5-1	TRBJ2-5	.	CASSPGGAQETQYF	TGCGCCAGCAGCCCGGGAGGGGCCCAAGAGACCCAGTACTTC
.	TRBV5-1	TRBJ2-3	.	CASSIAGPSSTDTQYF	TGCGCCAGCAGCATTGCAGGGCCCTCTAGCACAGATACGCAGTATTTT
.	TRBV3-1/TRBV3-2	TRBJ1-4	.	CASSQDRDSPRLFF	TGTGCCAGCAGCCAAGATCGAGACAGCCCCCGTCTGTTTTTT
TRBD1	TRBV10-2	TRBJ2-7	.	CASTRQGINEQYF	TGCGCCAGCACCCGACAGGGTATTAACGAGCAGTACTTC
.	TRBV15	TRBJ2-4	once	CATSRGQETPGAKNIQYF	TGTGCCACCAGCAGAGGGCAAGAAACCCCCGGGGCCAAAAACATTCAGTACTTC
TRBD2	TRBV2	TRBJ2-3	.	CASSVLAGGTSTDTQYF	TGTGCCAGCAGTGTACTAGCGGGGGGTACTAGCACAGATACGCAGTATTTT
.	TRBV5-4	TRBJ1-3	.	CASSSRTANSGNTIYF	TGTGCCAGCAGCTCAAGGACAGCCAACTCTGGAAACACCATATATTTT
TRBD2	TRBV9	TRBJ2-1	.	CASSRTSGGANEQFF	TGTGCCAGCAGCCGCACTAGCGGGGGGGCCAATGAGCAGTTCTTC
.	TRBV7-8	TRBJ2-5	.	CASSSRQGSFWYQETQYF	TGTGCCAGCAGCTCAAGGCAGGGCTCATTTTGGTACCAAGAGACCCAGTACTTC
.	TRBV10-3	TRBJ2-5	.	CAISALGGETQYF	TGTGCCATCAGTGCACTTGGGGGCGAGACCCAGTACTTC
.	TRBV7-2	TRBJ2-1	.	CASSLAGGHYNEQFF	TGTGCCAGCAGCTTAGCGGGGGGGCATTACAATGAGCAGTTCTTC
TRBD2	TRBV24-1	TRBJ2-1	.	CATSETSGGRRFF	TGTGCCACCAGTGAAACTAGCGGGGGGCGCCGGTTCTTC
.	TRBV6-2/TRBV6-3	TRBJ2-3	.	CASSYRENTQYF	TGTGCCAGCAGTTACAGGGAGAATACGCAGTATTTT
.	TRBV12-3/TRBV12-4	TRBJ1-3	.	CASSYSPTIYF	TGTGCCAGCAGTTATAGCCCCACCATATATTTT
TRBD1	TRBV11-2	TRBJ1-4	.	CASSYGDRVDEKLFF	TGTGCCAGCAGCTACGGGGACAGGGTGGATGAAAAACTGTTTTTT
.	TRBV3-1/TRBV3-2	TRBJ2-1	.	CASSQNLRERSFYNEQFF	TGTGCCAGCAGCCAAAACCTCAGGGAAAGAAGTTTCTACAATGAGCAGTTCTTC
.	TRBV6-5	TRBJ2-3	.	CASTTGELADTQYF	TGTGCCAGCACCACGGGGGAGTTAGCAGATACGCAGTATTTT
TRBD1	TRBV7-6	TRBJ2-1	few	CASSLEVGQGNEQFF	TGTGCCAGCAGCTTAGAAGTGGGACAGGGGAATGAGCAGTTCTTC
TRBD2	TRBV18	TRBJ2-1	.	CASSPTSGGNEQFF	TGTGCCAGCTCACCAACTAGCGGGGGGAATGAGCAGTTCTTC
TRBD2	TRBV7-3	TRBJ2-1	few	CASSSTPGLAGEQFF	TGTGCCAGCAGCTCCACACCGGGACTAGCGGGTGAGCAGTTCTTC
TRBD1	TRBV29-1	TRBJ1-1	once	CSAGQGEAFF	TGCAGCGCCGGACAGGGGGAAGCTTTCTTT
.	TRBV2	TRBJ2-7	.	CATQGQSYEQYF	TGTGCCACCCAAGGACAGTCCTACGAGCAGTACTTC
TRBD1	TRBV5-1	TRBJ1-4	once	CASSTGQVKGGEKLFF	TGCGCCAGCAGCACCGGACAGGTTAAAGGGGGAGAAAAACTGTTTTTT
TRBD2	TRBV7-3	TRBJ2-5	.	CASSSLAGGQETQYF	TGTGCCAGCAGCTCGTTAGCGGGGGGGCAAGAGACCCAGTACTTC
TRBD1	TRBV4-1	TRBJ2-7	.	CASSQDHRGTYEQYF	TGCGCCAGCAGCCAAGACCACAGGGGCACCTACGAGCAGTACTTC
.	TRBV6-6	TRBJ1-1	.	CASSYEVSVNTEAFF	TGTGCCAGCAGTTACGAGGTTTCAGTGAACACTGAAGCTTTCTTT
TRBD1	TRBV15	TRBJ1-2	.	CATSRGNRGALDGYTF	TGTGCCACCAGCAGAGGGAACAGGGGCGCGCTTGATGGCTACACCTTC
TRBD2	TRBV19	TRBJ2-3	.	CASSLGTSGLTNTQYF	TGTGCCAGTAGTTTAGGGACTAGCGGGCTCACGAATACGCAGTATTTT
.	TRBV18	TRBJ2-1	.	CASSPPTGNEQFF	TGTGCCAGCTCACCACCGACTGGGAATGAGCAGTTCTTC
TRBD1	TRBV2	TRBJ1-2	.	CASRDRGHYGYTF	TGTGCCAGCAGGGACAGGGGGCACTATGGCTACACCTTC
TRBD1	TRBV6-1	TRBJ1-2	few	CASSELRGQGGYTF	TGTGCCAGCAGTGAACTTAGGGGGCAAGGTGGCTACACCTTC
.	TRBV19	TRBJ2-7	.	CASSIVGYQGDEQYF	TGTGCCAGTAGTATCGTCGGGTACCAAGGGGACGAGCAGTACTTC
.	TRBV6-5	TRBJ2-7	.	CASSPSPSYEQYF	TGTGCCAGCAGTCCTTCGCCGAGCTACGAGCAGTACTTC
.	TRBV7-2	TRBJ1-1	.	CASSLGTQGTEAFF	TGTGCCAGCAGCTTAGGGACACAGGGAACTGAAGCTTTCTTT
.	TRBV5-1	TRBJ2-7	few	CASSRTASRAQYF	TGCGCCAGCAGCAGGACAGCCTCGCGGGCGCAGTACTTC
TRBD1	TRBV5-4	TRBJ1-2	.	CASSLYSTGGYGYTF	TGTGCCAGCAGCTTATACTCGACAGGGGGCTATGGCTACACCTTC
.	TRBV3-1/TRBV3-2	TRBJ2-7	.	CASSRGHIPYEQYF	TGTGCCAGCAGCCGAGGGCACATCCCCTACGAGCAGTACTTC